Here is one TCR beta chain with its context. This sample is drawn from a study of blood T cell repertoires in COVID-19. The overall study: Whether acute or convalescent, the COVID-19 samples came from the United States, Italy and Spain. PBMCs, B-cell-depleted T cells, or T cells provided the cDNA or gDNA that made up the material.

Original handling: Cell counts per sample came from amplifying reference gene primers. Measured with immunoSEQ multiplex PCR; TCRdb has only the in-frame clones, and not every one. The V and J calls and clone size were taken over from that table, and D and trimming were inferred from the DNA. The data contain roughly 250,000 clones, roughly 82% of them singletons. CDR3 size: 14 residues. With 0 bases clipped from V and 10 bases from J, the junction kept 2 bases outside the gene matches. The chain has TRBV5-7 and TRBJ1-6, with 9 bases matching TRBD1. Being an ORF, TRBV5-7 has a function that is uncertain. Sequenced material: peripheral blood. The receptor's source is a woman at least 80 years old with active or convalescent COVID-19. This chain's CDR3 is CASSLATGGSPLHF. The CDR3 bases are TGTGCCAGCAGCTTGGCGACAGGGGGGTCACCCCTCCACTTT.